This T cell receptor (beta chain) was sequenced during a study of blood T cell repertoires in COVID-19. Study summary: Sites in the United States, Italy and Spain provided acute and convalescent COVID-19 samples. T cells, B-cell-depleted T cells, or PBMCs supplied cDNA or gDNA.

V trimming: 1 base; J trimming: 8 bases; junction bases outside the gene matches: 3. From germline, CDR1 is SGHNT and CDR2 YYREEE (reference sequence). The CDR3 runs to 15 residues. Seattle patients were enrolled while actively infected and followed longitudinally. This clone was observed a handful of times. TCRdb's table, derived via immunoSEQ multiplex PCR, lists solely in-frame clones and lacks some. The repertoire includes 87,000 or so clones, 70% to 85% of them detected once, and around 2.9% sits in the top ten. What was sequenced was peripheral blood. This receptor was taken from a woman of 80 years or more with COVID-19, enrolled during active disease. The chain is built from TRBV5-4 and TRBJ1-6; TRBD1 matches at 10 bases. In nucleotides, the CDR3 is TGTGCCAGCAGCTTGAGGACAGGGGGTTATTCACCCCTCCACTTT. Translating it yields CASSLRTGGYSPLHF.